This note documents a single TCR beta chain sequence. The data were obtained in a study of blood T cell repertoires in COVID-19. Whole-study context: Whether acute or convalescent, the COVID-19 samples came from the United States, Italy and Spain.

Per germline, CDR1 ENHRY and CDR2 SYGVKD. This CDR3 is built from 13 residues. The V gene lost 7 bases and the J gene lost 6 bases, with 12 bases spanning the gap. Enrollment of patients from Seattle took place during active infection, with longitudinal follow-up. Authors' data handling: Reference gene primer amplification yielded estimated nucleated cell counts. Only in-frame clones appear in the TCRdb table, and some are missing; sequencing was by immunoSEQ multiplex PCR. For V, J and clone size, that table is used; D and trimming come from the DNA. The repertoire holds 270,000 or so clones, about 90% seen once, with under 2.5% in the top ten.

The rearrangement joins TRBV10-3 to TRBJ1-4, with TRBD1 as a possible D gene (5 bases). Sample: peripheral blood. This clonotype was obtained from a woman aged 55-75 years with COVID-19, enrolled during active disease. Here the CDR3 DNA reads TGTGCCATCAAGCCAGGGCAGGATGAAAAACTGTTTTTT. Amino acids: CAIKPGQDEKLFF.